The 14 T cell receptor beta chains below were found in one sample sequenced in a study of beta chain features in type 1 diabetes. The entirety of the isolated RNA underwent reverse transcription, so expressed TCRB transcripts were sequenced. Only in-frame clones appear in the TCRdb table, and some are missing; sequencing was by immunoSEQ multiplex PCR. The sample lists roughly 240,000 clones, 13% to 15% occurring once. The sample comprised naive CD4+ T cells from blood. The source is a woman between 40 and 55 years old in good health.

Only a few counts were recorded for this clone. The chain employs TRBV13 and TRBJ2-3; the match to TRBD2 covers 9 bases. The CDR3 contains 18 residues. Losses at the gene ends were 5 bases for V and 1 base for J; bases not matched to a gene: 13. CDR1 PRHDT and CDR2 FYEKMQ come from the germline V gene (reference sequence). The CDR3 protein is CASSPPSGGNRRTDTQYF. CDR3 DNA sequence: TGTGCCAGCAGCCCCCCCAGCGGGGGGAACCGGCGCACAGATACGCAGTATTTT.

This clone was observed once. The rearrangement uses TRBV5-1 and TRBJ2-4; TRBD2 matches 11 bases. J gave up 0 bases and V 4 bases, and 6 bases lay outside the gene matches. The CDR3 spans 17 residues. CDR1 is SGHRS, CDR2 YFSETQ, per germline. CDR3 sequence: CASSPGTSGLAKNIQYF. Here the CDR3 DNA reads TGCGCCAGCAGCCCTGGGACTAGCGGACTAGCCAAAAACATTCAGTACTTC.

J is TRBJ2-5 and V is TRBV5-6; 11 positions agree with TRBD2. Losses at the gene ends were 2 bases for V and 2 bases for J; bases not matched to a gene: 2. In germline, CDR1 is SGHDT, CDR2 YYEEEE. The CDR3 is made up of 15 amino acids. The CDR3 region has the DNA TGTGCCAGCAGCTTCGGGACTAGCGGACAAGAGACCCAGTACTTC. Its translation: CASSFGTSGQETQYF.

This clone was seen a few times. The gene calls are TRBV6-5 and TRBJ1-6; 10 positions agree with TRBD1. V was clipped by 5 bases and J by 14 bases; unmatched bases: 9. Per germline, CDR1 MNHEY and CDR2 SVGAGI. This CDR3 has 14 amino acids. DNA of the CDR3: TGTGCCAGCAGTAAGGGACAGGGGCTTTTGGCCCTCCACTTT. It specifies CASSKGQGLLALHF.

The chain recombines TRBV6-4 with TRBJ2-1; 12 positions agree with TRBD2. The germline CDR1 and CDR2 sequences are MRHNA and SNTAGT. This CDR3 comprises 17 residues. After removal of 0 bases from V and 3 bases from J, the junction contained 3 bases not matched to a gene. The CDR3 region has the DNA TGTGCCAGCAGTGACTCCGGACTAGCGGGGATCTACAATGAGCAGTTCTTC. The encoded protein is CASSDSGLAGIYNEQFF.

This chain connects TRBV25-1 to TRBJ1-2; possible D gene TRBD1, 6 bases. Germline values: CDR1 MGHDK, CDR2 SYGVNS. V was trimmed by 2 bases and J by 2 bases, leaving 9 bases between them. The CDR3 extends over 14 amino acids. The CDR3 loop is CASSEPGGNYGYTF. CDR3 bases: TGTGCCAGCAGTGAACCTGGGGGCAACTATGGCTACACCTTC.

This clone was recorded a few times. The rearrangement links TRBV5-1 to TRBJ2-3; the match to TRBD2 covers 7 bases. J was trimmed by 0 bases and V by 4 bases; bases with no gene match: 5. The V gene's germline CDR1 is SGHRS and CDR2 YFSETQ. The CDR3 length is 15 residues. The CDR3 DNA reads TGCGCCAGCAGCCCCGGGGACTATAGCACAGATACGCAGTATTTT. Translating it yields CASSPGDYSTDTQYF.

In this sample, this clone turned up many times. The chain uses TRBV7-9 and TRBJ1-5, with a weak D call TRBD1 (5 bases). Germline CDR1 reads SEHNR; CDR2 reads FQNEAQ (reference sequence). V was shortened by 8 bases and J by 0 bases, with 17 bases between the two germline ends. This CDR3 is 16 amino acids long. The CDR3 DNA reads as TGTGCCAGCGGATCTTCTCAGGGTAATAGCAATCAGCCCCAGCATTTT. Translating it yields CASGSSQGNSNQPQHF.

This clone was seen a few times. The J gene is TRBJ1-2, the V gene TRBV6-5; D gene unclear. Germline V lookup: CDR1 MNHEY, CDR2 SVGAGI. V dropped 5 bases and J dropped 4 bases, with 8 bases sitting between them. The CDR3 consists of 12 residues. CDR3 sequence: CASSPGAYGYTF. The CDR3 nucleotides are TGTGCCAGCAGTCCAGGTGCCTATGGCTACACCTTC.

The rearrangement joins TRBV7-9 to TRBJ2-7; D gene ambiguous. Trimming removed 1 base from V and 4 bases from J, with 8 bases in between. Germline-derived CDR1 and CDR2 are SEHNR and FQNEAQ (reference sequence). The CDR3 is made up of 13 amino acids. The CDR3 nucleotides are TGTGCCAGCAGCTTAGGCAGGTTTTACGAGCAGTACTTC. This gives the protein CASSLGRFYEQYF.

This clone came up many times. The CDR3 DNA sequence: TGCGCCAGCAGCCAGCGGGACTCGTACACAGATACGCAGTATTTT. This sequence encodes CASSQRDSYTDTQYF. V is TRBV4-3 and J is TRBJ2-3, with a possible D match to TRBD2 (6 bases). This CDR3 has 15 residues. V was shortened by 3 bases and J by 2 bases, with 12 bases between the two germline ends. Germline V CDR1 and CDR2: LGHNA, YSLEER.

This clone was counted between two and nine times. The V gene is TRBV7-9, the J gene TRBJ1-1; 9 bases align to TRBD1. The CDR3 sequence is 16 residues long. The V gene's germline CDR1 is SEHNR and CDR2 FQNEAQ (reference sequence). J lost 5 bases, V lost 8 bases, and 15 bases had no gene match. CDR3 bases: TGTGCCAGCGACCCCGGACAGGGGTTGGTAAGGACTGAAGCTTTCTTT. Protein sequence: CASDPGQGLVRTEAFF.

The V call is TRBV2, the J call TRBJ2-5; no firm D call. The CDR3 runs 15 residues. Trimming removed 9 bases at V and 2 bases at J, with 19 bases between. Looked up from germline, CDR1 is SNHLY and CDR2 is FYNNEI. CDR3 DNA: TGTGCCAGTCGTAGTCGGGTCCCCCGGCAAGAGACCCAGTACTTC. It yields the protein CASRSRVPRQETQYF.

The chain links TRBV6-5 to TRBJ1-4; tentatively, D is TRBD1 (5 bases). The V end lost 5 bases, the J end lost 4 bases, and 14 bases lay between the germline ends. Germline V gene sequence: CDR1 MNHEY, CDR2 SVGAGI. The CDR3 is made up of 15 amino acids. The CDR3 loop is CASSTPRGGNEKLFF. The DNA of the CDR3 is TGTGCCAGCAGTACGCCCCGCGGGGGTAATGAAAAACTGTTTTTT.